The 15 T cell receptor beta chains in this list originate from one sample, sequenced in a study of T cells in Graves' hyperthyroidism and ophthalmopathy. It was RNA transcripts that yielded the amplified TCR beta CDR3 regions. HTBI primers drove first-round RT-PCR of the TCR CDR3. A single record per CDR3 protein comes from TCRdb applying MiXCR to the multiplex PCR reads. The data contain hundreds of thousands of distinct CDR3 sequences, about 20% of them singletons. The material sequenced was blood. These receptors originate from a man aged 25 to 40 with Graves' ophthalmopathy.

Only a few counts were recorded for this clonotype. The rearrangement uses TRBV29-1 and TRBJ2-3, with 10 bases aligning to TRBD1. The V segment lost 1 base and the J segment 5 bases; nucleotides outside the gene matches: 3. This CDR3 comprises 14 residues. Per the germline V gene, CDR1 is SQVTM and CDR2 is ANQGSEA. The CDR3 DNA is TGCAGCGTTGAAGGACAGGGGGCCATAGATACGCAGTATTTT. It yields the protein CSVEGQGAIDTQYF.

The V gene is TRBV7-9, the J gene TRBJ2-1; no clear D gene. Trimming removed 2 bases at V and 9 bases at J, with 14 bases between. The CDR3 has 14 amino acids. CDR1 is SEHNR, CDR2 FQNEAQ, per germline (reference sequence). The CDR3 nucleotides read TGTGCCAGCAGCTTAATGGCAACCGGGTTTGAGCAGTTCTTC. This sequence encodes CASSLMATGFEQFF.

This clonotype was counted between two and nine times. This sequence may be a read error, since a much larger clone differs from it by one base. The chain joins TRBV28 to TRBJ2-1; TRBD2 is a possible D gene (5 bases). The CDR3 spans 17 residues. V was pared by 6 bases and J by 6 bases, with 24 bases between. Germline values: CDR1 MDHEN, CDR2 SYDVKM. The CDR3 nucleotides are TGTGCCAGCAGGAAGGACTTAAGACTATCCCCCGCCAATGAGCAGTTCTTC. Its translation is CASRKDLRLSPANEQFF.

This clonotype was seen many times. V usage is TRBV11-3 and J usage is TRBJ2-2, with 7 nucleotides matching TRBD2. The CDR3 is made up of 15 amino acids. CDR1 is SGHNT, CDR2 YENEEA, per germline. V lost 6 bases, J lost 5 bases, and 9 bases stayed unmatched. CDR3 DNA: TGTGCCAGCAGTCCTTGGGCGGGAGAAACCGGGGAGCTGTTTTTT. It translates to CASSPWAGETGELFF.

This chain connects TRBV11-1 to TRBJ2-5, with a weak D call TRBD2 (6 bases). The CDR3 sequence is 15 residues long. Germline CDR1 and CDR2: SGHAT and FQDESV (reference sequence). V lost 3 bases and J 5 bases, leaving 16 bases between the germline ends. CDR3 coding DNA: TGTGCCAGCAGCTTCCCGCAGGCGGGGTTGGAGACCCAGTACTTC. Translated: CASSFPQAGLETQYF.

This clonotype was picked up a small number of times. The chain is built from TRBV30 and TRBJ2-2; 10 nucleotides align to TRBD1. With V trimmed by 2 bases and J by 7 bases, 7 bases remained unmatched. The CDR3 covers 15 residues. Germline V gene sequence: CDR1 GTSNPN, CDR2 SVGIG (reference sequence). Written as DNA, the CDR3 is TGTGCCTGGAGTCACCGGGACAGGGGCCTCGGGGAGCTGTTTTTT. It codes for CAWSHRDRGLGELFF.

This clonotype was seen only a few times. This could be a read error, since a much larger clone is one nucleotide away. V is TRBV28 and J is TRBJ1-5; TRBD1 might be the D (5 bases). V was cut by 5 bases and J by 0 bases, with 14 bases left in between. CDR3 length: 16 residues. The germline gives CDR1 MDHEN, CDR2 SYDVKM. The CDR3 region is CASSTSRVGSNQPQHF. CDR3 nucleotides: TGTGCCAGCAGTACAAGCAGGGTCGGTAGCAATCAGCCCCAGCATTTT. Looking up the rest from reference TRBV28 and TRBJ1-5 gives the full variable domain: DVKVTQSSRYLVKRTGEKVFLECVQDMDHENMFWYRQDPGLGLRLIYFSYDVKMKEKGDIPEGYSVSREKKERFSLILESASTNQTSMYLCASSTSRVGSNQPQHFGDGTRLSIL.

This clonotype was counted at least ten times. The chain recombines TRBV3-1 with TRBJ1-6; 9 nucleotides match TRBD1. V was clipped by 3 bases and J by 10 bases; unmatched bases: 7. This CDR3 has 15 amino acids. Per germline, CDR1 LGHDT and CDR2 YNNKEL (reference sequence). CDR3 DNA: TGTGCCAGCAGCCAGCGGGGGACAGGGAGCTCACCCCTCCACTTT. This gives the protein CASSQRGTGSSPLHF.

This clonotype was picked up a small number of times. The chain employs TRBV6-1 and TRBJ2-3; 12 bases agree with TRBD2. The ends lost 6 bases at V and 0 bases at J; junction bases unmatched: 10. Per the germline V gene, CDR1 is MNHNS and CDR2 is SASEGT. The CDR3 contains 18 residues. CDR3 coding DNA: TGTGCCAGCAGCCTACTAGCGGGAGGACGGGGGAGCACAGATACGCAGTATTTT. Amino acid sequence: CASSLLAGGRGSTDTQYF.

V and J are TRBV15 and TRBJ2-7; TRBD1 matches at 9 bases. The CDR3 loop spans 16 amino acids. Germline values: CDR1 LNHNV, CDR2 YYDKDF (reference sequence). With 5 bases clipped from V and 2 bases from J, the junction kept 10 bases outside the gene matches. CDR3 DNA: TGTGCCACCAGCGCGCGCCGGGACAGGGCCCCCTACGAGCAGTACTTC. It encodes CATSARRDRAPYEQYF.

Ten or more counts support this clonotype. The chain links TRBV10-3 to TRBJ1-2; no definite D call. The V gene lost 2 bases and the J gene lost 4 bases, with 17 bases spanning the gap. Per the germline V gene, CDR1 is ENHRY and CDR2 is SYGVKD. CDR3 size: 16 residues. This chain's CDR3 is CAISESGAGSSYGYTF. The DNA of the CDR3 is TGTGCCATCAGTGAGAGTGGAGCCGGAAGTAGCTATGGCTACACCTTC.

This clonotype appeared a few times. The chain joins TRBV6-1 to TRBJ1-2; a weak D match, TRBD1 (5 bases). Germline loops: CDR1 MNHNS, CDR2 SASEGT. This CDR3 has 13 residues. V was trimmed by 5 bases and J by 8 bases, leaving 15 bases between them. The CDR3 reads CASSPSGGRGYTF. CDR3 coding DNA: TGTGCCAGCAGTCCGAGCGGGGGTCGCGGCTACACCTTC.

This clonotype occurred a few times. This chain links TRBV29-1 with TRBJ2-2; D not certain. V dropped 7 bases and J dropped 3 bases, with 6 bases sitting between them. This CDR3 spans 11 amino acids. From germline, CDR1 is SQVTM and CDR2 ANQGSEA. The chain's CDR3 is CSGRDTGELFF. In DNA form, the CDR3 reads TGCAGCGGAAGGGACACCGGGGAGCTGTTTTTT.

The sample holds a few counts of this clonotype. This chain connects TRBV12-3 or TRBV12-4 to TRBJ2-5, with a tentative D call TRBD2 (5 bases). Trimming took 6 bases from V and 4 from J, leaving 15 bases between them. The length of the CDR3 is 14 residues. CDR3 in amino acids: CASRPAWGVETQYF. CDR3 DNA sequence: TGTGCCAGCAGACCGGCTTGGGGAGTAGAGACCCAGTACTTC.

There are many counts of this clonotype. The chain carries TRBV5-1 and TRBJ2-1; 14 bases line up with TRBD2. The CDR3 extends over 15 amino acids. Trimming at V came to 4 bases and at J to 8 bases, leaving 5 bases not matched to a gene. Germline V CDR1 and CDR2: SGHRS, YFSETQ. Here the CDR3 DNA reads TGCGCCAGCAGCCCCGGGACTAGCGGGAGAGATGAGCAGTTCTTC. As protein: CASSPGTSGRDEQFF.